The 17 T cell receptor beta chains below were found in one sample sequenced in a study of blood T cell repertoires in COVID-19. Repertoires were generated with immunoSEQ multiplex PCR, while TCRdb's copy carries only in-frame clones and drops some. The data show 300,000 to 400,000 clones, about 91% seen once. The sequenced sample was peripheral blood. These receptors all stem from a woman in her 30s with COVID-19, enrolled during active disease.

The rearrangement links TRBV6-5 to TRBJ1-2; 7 bases fit TRBD1. There are 16 residues in the CDR3. Trimming removed 0 bases from V and 6 bases from J; junction bases left unmatched: 10. CDR1 and CDR2 from the germline V gene are MNHEY and SVGAGI. In DNA form, the CDR3 reads TGTGCCAGCAGTTACTCAGAGGATGACAGGGTAGATGGCTACACCTTC. Its translation: CASSYSEDDRVDGYTF.

The table lists this clone with a count of one. The rearrangement uses TRBV6-5 and TRBJ1-3, with a tentative D call TRBD1 (5 bases). The V and J ends lost 7 bases and 4 bases respectively, with 14 bases between them. The germline gives CDR1 MNHEY, CDR2 SVGAGI. CDR3 length equals 14 residues. The CDR3 spells CASIPGGKGNTIYF. Here the CDR3 DNA reads TGTGCCAGCATTCCGGGGGGGAAAGGAAACACCATATATTTT.

This chain connects TRBV27 to TRBJ1-5; possible D gene TRBD1, 6 bases. Germline loops: CDR1 MNHEY, CDR2 SMNVEV (reference sequence). Trimming stripped 5 bases from V and 6 bases from J, with 17 bases between. CDR3 size: 15 residues. The CDR3 bases are TGTGCCAGCAGTCCATACAGGGTACGAAGTCAGCCCCAGCATTTT. As protein: CASSPYRVRSQPQHF.

The rearrangement joins TRBV7-9 to TRBJ1-4; TRBD1 agrees at 7 bases. V shed 5 bases and J 5 bases; nucleotides not matched to a gene: 5. The CDR3 length is 14 residues. From germline, CDR1 is SEHNR and CDR2 FQNEAQ (reference sequence). The CDR3 nucleotides are TGTGCCAGCAGCGCGCAGGGGGGCAATGAAAAACTGTTTTTT. It is translated as CASSAQGGNEKLFF.

This clone has a handful of counts. Written as DNA, the CDR3 is TGTGCCAGCAGTTGGCGACTAGCGGGGAATACCTACGAGCAGTACTTC. Encoded protein: CASSWRLAGNTYEQYF. This chain connects TRBV27 to TRBJ2-7, with 11 nucleotides matching TRBD2. The germline V gene has CDR1 MNHEY and CDR2 SMNVEV (reference sequence). The ends lost 4 bases at V and 2 bases at J; junction bases unmatched: 7. The CDR3 consists of 16 residues.

The J gene is TRBJ2-7, the V gene TRBV7-8; weak D call: TRBD1 (6 bases). CDR1 SGHVS and CDR2 FQNEAQ come from the germline V gene. With 5 bases removed from V and 1 base from J, the gap between germline ends came to 15 bases. This CDR3 has 15 amino acids. CDR3 bases: TGTGCCAGCAGCCGAGACAGGTCGCCTTCCTACGAGCAGTACTTC. This translates into CASSRDRSPSYEQYF.

V is TRBV6-5 and J is TRBJ2-1; D remains unclear. Germline V gene data show CDR1 as MNHEY and CDR2 as SVGAGI. Between the trimmed V and J ends, which lost 5 bases and 5 bases, there was a span of 16 bases. The CDR3 spans 15 residues. The CDR3 spells CASSPNSVENNEQFF. The CDR3 bases are TGTGCCAGCAGTCCCAATAGTGTCGAGAACAATGAGCAGTTCTTC.

Concerning this clone: At one of its ends the junction is not consistent with the germline gene, which may arise from a read error. V and J are TRBV9 and TRBJ1-4; D is perhaps TRBD1 (5 bases). CDR3 size: 18 residues. The germline gives CDR1 SGDLS, CDR2 YYNGEE. The CDR3 sequence: CASSVEGGGVATNEKLFF. DNA of the CDR3: TGTGCCAGCAGCGTAGAAGGAGGAGGGGTCGCAACCAATGAAAAACTGTTTTTT.

The chain combines TRBV6-4 with TRBJ2-3, with 7 bases fitting TRBD2. This CDR3 is built from 15 residues. CDR1 is MRHNA and CDR2 is SNTAGT in the germline V gene. After removal of 6 bases from V and 1 base from J, the junction contained 7 bases not matched to a gene. CDR3 sequence reads: CASSRLAEGTDTQYF. In DNA form, the CDR3 reads TGTGCCAGCAGCCGCCTAGCGGAGGGCACAGATACGCAGTATTTT.

V usage is TRBV28 and J usage is TRBJ1-5, with a possible D match to TRBD1 (5 bases). V lost 1 base and J lost 0, with 16 bases in between. The CDR3 runs to 18 residues. Germline CDR1 MDHEN, CDR2 SYDVKM. The CDR3 bases are TGTGCCAGCAGTTTATTAGATTTGGGGGGATATAGCAATCAGCCCCAGCATTTT. This gives the protein CASSLLDLGGYSNQPQHF.

The chain links TRBV4-1 to TRBJ1-1; a possible D gene is TRBD1 (6 bases). Germline V gene sequence: CDR1 MGHRA, CDR2 YSYEKL. Trimming removed 1 base at V and 10 bases at J, with 16 bases between. The length of the CDR3 is 14 residues. CDR3 sequence: CASSQVGQGIRAFF. The CDR3 nucleotides read TGCGCCAGCAGCCAAGTGGGGCAGGGGATCAGAGCTTTCTTT.

The chain employs TRBV7-2 and TRBJ2-7; 16 nucleotides line up with TRBD2. Germline-derived CDR1 and CDR2 are SGHTA and FQGNSA. V shed 6 bases and J 5 bases; nucleotides not matched to a gene: 7. This CDR3 has 16 amino acids. CDR3 protein: CASSPGTSGGVHEQYF. The CDR3 bases are TGTGCCAGCAGTCCCGGGACTAGCGGGGGGGTACACGAGCAGTACTTC.

The chain is built from TRBV5-4 and TRBJ1-2, with a weak D call TRBD1 (6 bases). The V end was cut by 3 bases, the J end by 7 bases, with 13 bases between. The CDR3 contains 13 residues. The germline V gene encodes CDR1 SGHNT and CDR2 YYREEE (reference sequence). The CDR3 here is CASSYTGQSGYTF. DNA of the CDR3: TGTGCCAGCAGCTACACAGGGCAGTCTGGCTACACCTTC.

Notes on this clone: Germline and junction disagree at one end, which may indicate a read error. The chain links TRBV3-1 (or the pseudogene TRBV3-2) to TRBJ2-3; 9 bases are a match to TRBD2. The V gene's germline CDR1 is LGHDT and CDR2 YNNKEL (reference sequence). The CDR3 totals 19 residues. In DNA form, the CDR3 reads TGTGCCAGCAGTCAAGACCCCAGCGGGGGGCTCCGTGGCTCAGATACGCAGTATTTT. It is translated as CASSQDPSGGLRGSDTQYF.

This sequence joins TRBV10-1 and TRBJ1-1; 7 bases align to TRBD1. The CDR3 has 17 amino acids. The junction had 20 bases not matched to a gene; V was cut back by 8 bases and J by 5 bases. Germline lookup yields CDR1 WNHNN and CDR2 SYGVQD (reference sequence). CDR3 sequence reads: CASYCKVTGRGCTEAFF. The CDR3 DNA reads as TGCGCCAGCTACTGTAAGGTAACGGGCAGGGGGTGTACTGAAGCTTTCTTT.

The gene calls are TRBV5-1 and TRBJ2-5, with TRBD2 matching 11 bases. Per germline, CDR1 SGHRS and CDR2 YFSETQ. The CDR3 contains 16 residues. Trimming removed 4 bases from V and 0 bases from J; junction bases left unmatched: 5. In DNA, the CDR3 is TGCGCCAGCAGCCTAAATAGCGGGGGGGACCAAGAGACCCAGTACTTC. Amino acids: CASSLNSGGDQETQYF.

The chain uses TRBV5-6 and TRBJ1-2; TRBD1 matches at 7 bases. This CDR3 spans 17 amino acids. The V gene's germline CDR1 is SGHDT and CDR2 YYEEEE. The ends lost 2 bases at V and 4 bases at J; junction bases unmatched: 14. CDR3 coding DNA: TGTGCCAGCAGCTTTCGGGACAGAGCTCTAGAAGGCTATGGCTACACCTTC. Translation: CASSFRDRALEGYGYTF.